These T cell receptor beta chains were read from a single sample in a study of human T cells and chemical hapten exposure. TCRdb fed the RACE reads into MiXCR, producing one record per CDR3 protein. The table shows 50,000 to 60,000 distinct CDR3 sequences, with around 12% occurring only once. Sample: whole blood, taken in connection with sensitization to the hapten diphenylcyclopropenone (DPC). The source is a man under 40 with alopecia areata. Some clones in this sample may be carry-over from other donors' samples. Each CDR3 is given with its conserved first and last residue. Each record gives: V gene, CDR3 protein.

TRBV5-1 CASSSLTSGDSDTQYF
TRBV7-9 CASSLGQGAFGYTF
TRBV29-1 CSGDRGYGTEAFF
TRBV20-1 CSARDRWDRANWSSYNEQFF
TRBV19 CASSIGTSGEYEQYF
TRBV5-4 CASSLQGLGYGYTF
TRBV10-3 CAITEGTPDTQYF
TRBV4-3 CASSRARLNTEAFF
TRBV29-1 CSGGQGPDTQYF
TRBV18 CASSPWTRTTNEKLFF
TRBV27 CASSLAGGITGELFF
TRBV9 CASSVELSGGYTF
TRBV5-1 CASRRRGANTEAFF
TRBV6-2/TRBV6-3 CASSSPTSYSYNEQFF
TRBV12-3/TRBV12-4 CASSQYQETQYF
TRBV28 CASSFSGLTDTQYF
TRBV2 CASRLQANTGELFF
TRBV18 CASSPPPNRGVQYF
TRBV29-1 CSGGGTLNTEAFF
TRBV30 CAWSVFARRAVANNEQFF